This TCR beta chain was found in a study of metastatic and nonmetastatic thyroid tumors. Looking at the study overall: The authors compared repertoires across blood and tumor or nodule tissue from malignant and benign thyroid patients. Whole-study findings and limits: It was reportedly found that TCR beta diversity was significantly higher in malignant thyroid tumors than in benign nodules, a difference seen in both blood and tumor samples.

CDR1 and CDR2 from the germline V gene are DFQATT and SNEGSKA (reference sequence). The CDR3 contains 15 residues. J gave up 8 bases and V 3 bases, and 11 bases lay outside the gene matches. In this sample, this clone turned up many times. Its cognate antigen is unknown. In the authors' methods: Clinicopathological groups supplied CDR3 differences that were used to build a distant-metastasis classifier for papillary thyroid cancer. Via MiXCR, TCRdb re-called the PCR reads. These V and J calls rely on TCRdb rather than the paper's analysis. This sample carries some 27,000 clones, around 4% of them seen once, and the ten largest clones take 3.2%. Thyroid surgery was performed in patients who had received no treatment beforehand.

The TCR was taken from a male donor with papillary thyroid cancer or a benign thyroid nodule (not recorded which). Some clones in this sample may be carry-over from other donors' samples. Sequencing was carried out using blood. V and J are TRBV20-1 and TRBJ2-1; 9 bases agree with TRBD1. The CDR3 region has the DNA TGCAGTGCTAGCGCTCCGGGACAGGGAACGGATGAGCAGTTCTTC. Protein sequence: CSASAPGQGTDEQFF.